One and the same sample provided the 2 T cell receptor beta chains below, sequenced in a study of response to subunit inactivated influenza vaccine. TCRdb re-called the RT-PCR reads with MiXCR, one entry per CDR3 protein. The sample has about 620,000 distinct CDR3 sequences; roughly 10% are singletons. A further study also used this sample, focusing on T cells expressing NK-cell markers. That source reports: Beta-chain TCR cDNA was generated via 5'RACE template switching with UMIs.

The sample here was PBMCs from blood, taken on the day of vaccination. Receptors were obtained from a man aged 50 to 60 who received an inactivated influenza vaccine.

CDR3 residues: CASSSHREMNTEAFF. CDR3 in DNA: TGTGCCAGCAGTTCCCACAGGGAGATGAACACTGAAGCTTTCTTT. This rearrangement joins TRBV12-3 or TRBV12-4 to TRBJ1-1; a possible D gene is TRBD1 (6 bases). The V end lost 4 bases, the J end lost 0 bases, and 12 bases lay between the germline ends. This CDR3 contains 15 residues.

This clonotype was counted only a few times. In DNA form, the CDR3 reads TGCAGTGCTAGAACCCCGGGGGGTCCCTTCAACAATGAGCAGTTCTTC. Amino acids: CSARTPGGPFNNEQFF. The V and J genes are TRBV20-1 and TRBJ2-1; 7 nucleotides align to TRBD2. The germline V gene has CDR1 DFQATT and CDR2 SNEGSKA (reference sequence). With V trimmed by 2 bases and J by 5 bases, 12 bases remained unmatched. The CDR3 sequence is 16 residues long.